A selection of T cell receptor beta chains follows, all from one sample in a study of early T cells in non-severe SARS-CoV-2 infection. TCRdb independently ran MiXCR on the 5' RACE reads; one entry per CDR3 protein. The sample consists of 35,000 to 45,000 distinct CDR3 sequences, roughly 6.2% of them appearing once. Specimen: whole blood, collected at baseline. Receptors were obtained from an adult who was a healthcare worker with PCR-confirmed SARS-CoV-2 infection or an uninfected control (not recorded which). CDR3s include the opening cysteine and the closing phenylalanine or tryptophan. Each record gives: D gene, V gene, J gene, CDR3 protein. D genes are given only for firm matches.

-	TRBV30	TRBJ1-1	CAWTVDSRGTEAFF
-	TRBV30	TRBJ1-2	CAWGQNYGYTF
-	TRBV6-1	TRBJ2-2	CASSEMFRQANTGELFF
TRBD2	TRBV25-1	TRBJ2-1	CASSASGGRTYNEQFF
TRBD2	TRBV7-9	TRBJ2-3	CASSFPTSSRNMGTQYF
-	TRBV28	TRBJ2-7	CASTTKTVSYEQYF
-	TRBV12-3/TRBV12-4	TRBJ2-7	CASSYDNYYEQYF
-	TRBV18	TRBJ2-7	CASSQGASSPYEQYF
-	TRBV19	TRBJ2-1	CASSITGPYNEQFF
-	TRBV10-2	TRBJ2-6	CASSERGQPGANVLTF
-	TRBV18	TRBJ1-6	CASSPPGESPLHF
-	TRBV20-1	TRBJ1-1	CSASWMSRGTEAFF
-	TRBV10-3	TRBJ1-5	CAISEGRRYQPQHF
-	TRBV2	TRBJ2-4	CASSEEQLAKNIQYF
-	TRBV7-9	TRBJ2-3	CASSFSVSTDTQYF
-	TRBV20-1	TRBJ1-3	CSATDRSSSGNTIYF
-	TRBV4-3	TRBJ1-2	CASSDRNYGYTF
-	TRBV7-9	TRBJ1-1	CASSSMTSNTEAFF
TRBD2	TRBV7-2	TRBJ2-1	CASSTPGASGGLSYNEQFF
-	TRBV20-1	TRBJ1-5	CSAPLLGGESNQPQHF
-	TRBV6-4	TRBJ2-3	CASSDSTSTDTQYF
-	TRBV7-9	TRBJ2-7	CASNEGYEQYF
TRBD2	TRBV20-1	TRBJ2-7	CSARPPLAGTYEQYF
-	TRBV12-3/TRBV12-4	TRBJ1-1	CASSIGLDSMNTEAFF
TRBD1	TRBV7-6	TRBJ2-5	CASSSGQGIQETQYF
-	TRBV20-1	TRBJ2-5	CSARGKLVEGTQYF
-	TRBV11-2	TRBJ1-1	CASSPREGTEAFF
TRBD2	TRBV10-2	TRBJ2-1	CASSRTLAGGDNEQFF
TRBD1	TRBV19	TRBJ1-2	CASSTTGDYGYTF
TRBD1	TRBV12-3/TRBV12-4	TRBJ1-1	CASSLLQGATEAFF
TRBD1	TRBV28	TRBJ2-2	CASQGTANTGELFF
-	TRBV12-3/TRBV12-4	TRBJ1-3	CASSPDRTTPGNTIYF
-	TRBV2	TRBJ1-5	CASRRSDYSNQPQHF
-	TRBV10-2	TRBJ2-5	CASSGGQETQYF
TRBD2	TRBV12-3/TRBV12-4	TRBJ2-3	CASSLAGDSTDTQYF
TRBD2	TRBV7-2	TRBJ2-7	CASSPSGYEQYF
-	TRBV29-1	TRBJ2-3	CSGGTDTQYF